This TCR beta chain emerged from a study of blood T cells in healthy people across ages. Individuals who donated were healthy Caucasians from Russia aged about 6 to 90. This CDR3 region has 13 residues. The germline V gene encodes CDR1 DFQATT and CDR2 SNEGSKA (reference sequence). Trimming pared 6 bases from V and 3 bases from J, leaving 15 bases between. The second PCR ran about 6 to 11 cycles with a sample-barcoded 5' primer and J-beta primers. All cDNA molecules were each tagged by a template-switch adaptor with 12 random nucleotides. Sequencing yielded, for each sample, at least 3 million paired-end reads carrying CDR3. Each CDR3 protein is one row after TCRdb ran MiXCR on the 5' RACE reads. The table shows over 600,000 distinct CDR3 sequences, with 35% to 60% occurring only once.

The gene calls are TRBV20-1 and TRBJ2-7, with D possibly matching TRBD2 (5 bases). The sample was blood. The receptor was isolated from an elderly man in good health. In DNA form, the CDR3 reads TGCAGTGCGCGACTATCGACGATCTACGAGCAGTACTTC. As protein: CSARLSTIYEQYF.